This T cell receptor beta chain was captured in a study of T-cell memory formation after mild COVID-19. Overall study context: The TCR clusters were mostly specific to one donor.

Constant-segment primers served in 5'RACE that generated TCR alpha and TCR beta cDNA libraries bearing sample barcodes and UMIs. TCRdb reanalysed the 5' RACE reads using MiXCR and keeps one entry per CDR3 protein. The sample lists under 700,000 distinct CDR3 sequences, roughly 22% occurring once. Study-level results: CD4+ bias marked clones expanding day 15 to 37, unlike balanced contracting clones. The appearance of some responding clones in pre-infection memory suggested that cross-reactive memory joined.

This clonotype was seen a handful of times. As yet, its antigen is unknown. CDR1 and CDR2 (germline): LGHDT, YNNKEL (reference sequence). The trim removed 4 bases at V and 3 bases at J, leaving 9 bases unmatched. CDR3 length: 17 amino acids. Sequencing used PBMCs or a T cell subset sorted from them (not recorded which). The chain employs TRBV3-1 and TRBJ2-3; 11 bases line up with TRBD2. The source is an adult woman who had mild COVID-19 (a few samples of this study predate the infection). Cell type and time point are not known. CDR3 coding DNA: TGTGCCAGCAGCCGATTCCAGACTAGCGGGGTAACAGATACGCAGTATTTT. This encodes CASSRFQTSGVTDTQYF.